These 28 T cell receptor beta chains were all obtained from the same sample, sequenced in a study of T cells in Graves' hyperthyroidism and ophthalmopathy. There were TCR beta CDR3 regions amplified from RNA transcripts. RT-PCR in the first round (using the HTBI primer set) targeted the TCR CDR3. MiXCR was run by TCRdb on the multiplex PCR reads, yielding one entry per CDR3 protein. The repertoire holds fewer than 750,000 distinct CDR3 sequences, with around 13% as singletons. Sequencing was performed on blood. These receptors all stem from a woman aged 45-65 years with Graves' ophthalmopathy.

There are many counts of this clonotype. The chain is built from TRBV7-8 and TRBJ2-1; no firm D call. CDR3 length: 15 residues. Germline V gene lookup returns CDR1 SGHVS and CDR2 FQNEAQ. The ends were cut back, 2 bases at V and 2 bases at J, with 10 bases in the middle. The DNA for the CDR3 is TGTGCCAGCAGCTTATCCGGACGGGCCTACAATGAGCAGTTCTTC. It is translated as CASSLSGRAYNEQFF. The whole variable domain, remainder taken from reference TRBV7-8 and TRBJ2-1, is GAGVSQSPRYKVAKRGQDVALRCDPISGHVSLFWYQQALGQGPEFLTYFQNEAQLDKSGLPSDRFFAERPEGSVSTLKIQRTQQEDSAVYLCASSLSGRAYNEQFFGPGTRLTVL.

Comments on this clonotype: This may come from a read error, since a much larger clone is one base off. The CDR3 region has the DNA TGTGTCAGTAGTCCCCGAGAGCGGGCGATGAACACTGAAGCTTTCTTT. Its translation is CVSSPRERAMNTEAFF. The chain joins TRBV19 to TRBJ1-1; D is unresolved. This CDR3 is 16 amino acids long. The germline gives CDR1 LNHDA, CDR2 SQIVND (reference sequence). The full variable domain, in which reference TRBV19 and TRBJ1-1 provide the parts outside the CDR3, is DGGITQSPKYLFRKEGQNVTLSCEQNLNHDAMYWYRQDPGQGLRLIYYSQIVNDFQKGDIAEGYSVSREKKESFPLTVTSAQKNPTAFYLCVSSPRERAMNTEAFFGQGTRLTVV.

This rearrangement joins TRBV28 to TRBJ1-2; D is possibly TRBD1 (6 bases). The V end lost 5 bases, the J end lost 8 bases, and 15 bases lay between the germline ends. Germline lookup yields CDR1 MDHEN and CDR2 SYDVKM. The CDR3 covers 13 residues. The CDR3 region is CASSPAQGGGYTF. In DNA, the CDR3 is TGTGCCAGCAGTCCCGCACAGGGTGGAGGCTACACCTTC.

The rearrangement links TRBV15 to TRBJ1-5; possible D gene TRBD1, 5 bases. Trimming cost V 1 base and J 7 bases, with 11 bases left between them. The CDR3 spans 14 residues. Germline V gene lookup returns CDR1 LNHNV and CDR2 YYDKDF (reference sequence). CDR3 in DNA: TGTGCCACCAGCAGAGTTTCAGGGAAGCAGCCCCAGCATTTT. This translates into CATSRVSGKQPQHF. Full variable domain (remainder filled in from reference TRBV15 and TRBJ1-5): DAMVIQNPRYQVTQFGKPVTLSCSQTLNHNVMYWYQQKSSQAPKLLFHYYDKDFNNEADTPDNFQSRRPNTSFCFLDIRSPGLGDTAMYLCATSRVSGKQPQHFGDGTRLSIL.

This clonotype was counted many times. The chain employs TRBV18 and TRBJ1-1; D unresolved. The CDR3 loop spans 12 amino acids. Germline V gene data show CDR1 as KGHSH and CDR2 as LQKENI. Trimming stripped 1 base from V and 7 bases from J, with 7 bases between. The CDR3 DNA reads as TGTGCCAGCTCACCACTAGATCTTGAAGCTTTCTTT. This encodes CASSPLDLEAFF.

The sample holds many counts of this clonotype. The chain combines TRBV27 with TRBJ2-6, with TRBD1 identical over 7 bases. The CDR3 runs to 14 residues. The J segment lost 4 bases and the V segment lost 9 bases, leaving 6 bases of the junction unmatched. Germline CDR1 and CDR2: MNHEY and SMNVEV (reference sequence). In DNA form, the CDR3 reads TGTGCCAGAAGACAGGGATCGGGGGCCAACGTCCTGACTTTC. This encodes CARRQGSGANVLTF. The complete variable domain, with remaining parts taken from reference TRBV27 and TRBJ2-6, reads EAQVTQNPRYLITVTGKKLTVTCSQNMNHEYMSWYRQDPGLGLRQIYYSMNVEVTDKGDVPEGYKVSRKEKRNFPLILESPSPNQTSLYFCARRQGSGANVLTFGAGSRLTVL.

This clonotype was recorded at least ten times. The chain combines TRBV12-3 or TRBV12-4 with TRBJ2-1; 8 bases agree with TRBD1. The CDR3 length is 15 residues. Trimming removed 6 bases from V and 9 bases from J; junction bases left unmatched: 13. CDR3 coding DNA: TGTGCCAGCAGATTTGACCTACAGGGGGAACTTGAGCAGTTCTTC. This translates into CASRFDLQGELEQFF.

The chain employs TRBV14 and TRBJ2-5; D not resolved. Trimming took off 4 bases at V and 5 bases at J, with 5 bases between the two ends. CDR1 SGHDN and CDR2 FVKESK come from the germline V gene. The CDR3 length is 11 residues. This chain's CDR3 is CASSRYETQYF. CDR3 in DNA: TGTGCCAGCAGCCGGTACGAGACCCAGTACTTC.

This clonotype was detected many times. The CDR3 coding sequence is TGTGCCAGCACTAGACCGGGACAAGCCTACAATGAGCAGTTCTTC. The encoded protein is CASTRPGQAYNEQFF. The chain has TRBV12-3 or TRBV12-4 and TRBJ2-1, with a possible D match to TRBD1 (6 bases). Trimming took 7 bases from V and 2 from J, leaving 15 bases between them. The CDR3 has 15 amino acids.

This clonotype was detected ten times or more. This rearrangement joins TRBV28 to TRBJ2-1, with 7 bases fitting TRBD2. V lost 3 bases, J lost 5 bases, and 7 bases stayed unmatched. Germline V gene sequence: CDR1 MDHEN, CDR2 SYDVKM. The length of the CDR3 is 15 residues. The CDR3 nucleotides read TGTGCCAGCAGTTTTGCGGCGGGAGACCACAATGAGCAGTTCTTC. Translating gives CASSFAAGDHNEQFF.

This sequence joins TRBV14 and TRBJ2-1; D is unclear. Germline V gives CDR1 SGHDN, CDR2 FVKESK. Trimming pared 4 bases from V and 8 bases from J, leaving 18 bases between. This CDR3 is built from 15 residues. The CDR3 nucleotides read TGTGCCAGCAGCCCCACCCTGGTCATGGGGTATGAGCAGTTCTTC. Translated: CASSPTLVMGYEQFF. Full variable domain (remainder filled in from reference TRBV14 and TRBJ2-1): EAGVTQFPSHSVIEKGQTVTLRCDPISGHDNLYWYRRVMGKEIKFLLHFVKESKQDESGMPNNRFLAERTGGTYSTLKVQPAELEDSGVYFCASSPTLVMGYEQFFGPGTRLTVL.

In its sample, this clonotype was seen many times. The rearrangement joins TRBV11-3 to TRBJ1-1; unclear D gene. Germline-derived CDR1 and CDR2 are SGHNT and YENEEA. The CDR3 is 15 residues long. V was cut by 3 bases and J by 0 bases, with 11 bases left in between. CDR3 sequence: CASSFWTDMNTEAFF. CDR3 sequence (DNA): TGTGCCAGCAGCTTTTGGACGGATATGAACACTGAAGCTTTCTTT. Full variable domain (outside the CDR3, taken from reference TRBV11-3 and TRBJ1-1): EAGVVQSPRYKIIEKKQPVAFWCNPISGHNTLYWYLQNLGQGPELLIRYENEEAVDDSQLPKDRFSAERLKGVDSTLKIQPAELGDSAVYLCASSFWTDMNTEAFFGQGTRLTVV.

This clonotype came up many times. The V and J genes are TRBV7-2 and TRBJ2-1; D is unresolved. Trimming pared 1 base from V and 2 bases from J, leaving 6 bases between. CDR1 is SGHTA and CDR2 is FQGNSA in the germline V gene. The CDR3 covers 14 residues. The DNA of the CDR3 is TGTGCCAGCAGCTTAGAATGGGCCTACAATGAGCAGTTCTTC. Translation: CASSLEWAYNEQFF.

This clonotype was seen many times. The chain uses TRBV11-3 and TRBJ1-2; 8 bases align to TRBD1. Trimming removed 3 bases from V and 3 bases from J; junction bases left unmatched: 9. Germline V lookup: CDR1 SGHNT, CDR2 YENEEA. The CDR3 runs to 16 residues. CDR3 residues: CASSFLGTGVDYGYTF. The DNA of the CDR3 is TGTGCCAGCAGCTTCCTAGGGACAGGCGTCGACTATGGCTACACCTTC.

In this sample, this clonotype turned up many times. The V and J genes are TRBV24-1 and TRBJ2-1, with a possible D match to TRBD2 (5 bases). Between the trimmed V and J ends, which lost 8 bases and 7 bases, there was a span of 17 bases. From germline, CDR1 is KGHDR and CDR2 SFDVKD. The CDR3 length is 14 residues. The CDR3, as DNA: TGTGCCACCAAACACACCTCGGGGTCGAATGAGCAGTTCTTC. It encodes CATKHTSGSNEQFF.

The V call is TRBV29-1, the J call TRBJ2-5; TRBD2 agrees at 12 bases. The germline gives CDR1 SQVTM, CDR2 ANQGSEA. There are 16 residues in the CDR3. The ends lost 2 bases at V and 4 bases at J; junction bases unmatched: 8. The CDR3 DNA is TGCAGCGTTGAAATCTTAGGGACTAGCGGGCCAGAGACCCAGTACTTC. Protein: CSVEILGTSGPETQYF.

There are a few counts of this clonotype. One end of the junction varies from germline; a read error may be responsible. V is TRBV27 and J is TRBJ2-1; 7 bases are a match to TRBD1. CDR1 MNHEY and CDR2 SMNVEV come from the germline V gene (reference sequence). The CDR3 sequence is 15 residues long. The CDR3 DNA sequence: TGTGCCAGCAGTTTAGCCGGGACAGAGTACAATGAGCAGTCCTTC. It codes for CASSLAGTEYNEQSF.

The rearrangement links TRBV5-5 to TRBJ2-3; 9 nucleotides match TRBD2. V lost 4 bases and J lost 5; bases outside the gene matches: 14. CDR1 SGHKS and CDR2 YYEKEE come from the germline V gene (reference sequence). The CDR3 spans 17 residues. CDR3 DNA sequence: TGTGCCAGCAGCCCCCGGTCTGGCGGGAGGGCGGGAGATACGCAGTATTTT. Its protein is CASSPRSGGRAGDTQYF. Together with reference TRBV5-5 and TRBJ2-3, the CDR3 gives the full variable domain: DAGVTQSPTHLIKTRGQQVTLRCSPISGHKSVSWYQQVLGQGPQFIFQYYEKEERGRGNFPDRFSARQFPNYSSELNVNALLLGDSALYLCASSPRSGGRAGDTQYFGPGTRLTVL.

This sequence joins TRBV4-2 and TRBJ1-1, with a possible D match to TRBD1 (6 bases). The V gene's germline CDR1 is LGHNA and CDR2 YNFKEQ. V lost 0 bases and J lost 1, with 9 bases in between. This CDR3 has 15 amino acids. In DNA form, the CDR3 reads TGTGCCAGCAGCCAAGATGCGGGACAGAACACTGAAGCTTTCTTT. Translating gives CASSQDAGQNTEAFF.

This clonotype was counted between two and nine times. The genes are TRBV15 and TRBJ2-7; TRBD1 aligns across 10 bases. The CDR3 sequence is 15 residues long. CDR1 is LNHNV, CDR2 YYDKDF, per germline (reference sequence). The junction had 6 bases not matched to a gene; V was cut back by 6 bases and J by 1 base. The CDR3 nucleotides are TGTGCCACCAGTCAGGGACAGGGGAGTTCCTACGAGCAGTACTTC. It specifies CATSQGQGSSYEQYF. The full variable domain, its missing parts supplied by reference TRBV15 and TRBJ2-7, is DAMVIQNPRYQVTQFGKPVTLSCSQTLNHNVMYWYQQKSSQAPKLLFHYYDKDFNNEADTPDNFQSRRPNTSFCFLDIRSPGLGDTAMYLCATSQGQGSSYEQYFGPGTRLTVT.

This clonotype was detected many times. The rearrangement uses TRBV7-3 and TRBJ2-7, with D perhaps TRBD2 (7 bases). The CDR3 length is 15 residues. The germline V gene has CDR1 SGHTA and CDR2 FQGTGA. V lost 5 bases and J lost 4, with 18 bases in between. The CDR3 sequence is CASSPEGGAAYEQYF. The CDR3, as DNA: TGTGCCAGCAGCCCTGAGGGGGGGGCCGCGTACGAGCAGTACTTC.

This clonotype was picked up many times. This sequence joins TRBV10-3 and TRBJ1-1, with D hard to call. V gave up 0 bases and J gave up 5 bases, with 13 bases separating them. The CDR3 is made up of 15 amino acids. Germline lookup yields CDR1 ENHRY and CDR2 SYGVKD. CDR3 loop: CAISESGGIGTEAFF. As DNA, the CDR3 is TGTGCCATCAGTGAGTCGGGTGGGATTGGAACTGAAGCTTTCTTT.

At least ten counts were recorded for this clonotype. The chain uses TRBV6-1 and TRBJ2-7; 9 positions agree with TRBD2. Germline CDR1 reads MNHNS; CDR2 reads SASEGT. The junction had 11 bases not matched to a gene; V was cut back by 5 bases and J by 0 bases. The length of the CDR3 is 17 residues. The DNA of the CDR3 is TGTGCCAGCAGTTCGACTAGCGGAGGGTATAGCTCCTACGAGCAGTACTTC. As protein: CASSSTSGGYSSYEQYF.

There are a few counts of this clonotype. V gene TRBV27 combines with J gene TRBJ1-6; no firm D call. The CDR3 contains 12 residues. Germline CDR1 is MNHEY and CDR2 is SMNVEV (reference sequence). Trimming cost V 2 bases and J 9 bases, with 5 bases left between them. In DNA, the CDR3 is TGTGCCAGCAGTTTAGTAGGTTCACCCCTCCACTTT. Encoded protein: CASSLVGSPLHF.

This clonotype came up many times. The chain is built from TRBV7-9 and TRBJ1-5; D gene unclear. Trimming took 2 bases from V and 3 from J, leaving 20 bases between them. Germline values: CDR1 SEHNR, CDR2 FQNEAQ (reference sequence). There are 18 residues in the CDR3. In nucleotides, the CDR3 is TGTGCCAGCAGCTTAACCCTCGGGGAGGAGGAGTACAATCAGCCCCAGCATTTT. Encoded protein: CASSLTLGEEEYNQPQHF.

On this clonotype itself: Germline is not matched at one junction end, which may reflect a read error. The rearrangement links TRBV15 to TRBJ1-6; 9 nucleotides line up with TRBD1. Germline V CDR1 and CDR2: LNHNV, YYDKDF (reference sequence). The CDR3 loop spans 16 amino acids. The CDR3 loop reads CATSRDGTGNNSPLHF. The CDR3 coding sequence is TGTGCCACCAGCAGAGATGGGACAGGGAATAATTCGCCCCTCCACTTT. Complete variable domain (other parts from reference TRBV15 and TRBJ1-6): DAMVIQNPRYQVTQFGKPVTLSCSQTLNHNVMYWYQQKSSQAPKLLFHYYDKDFNNEADTPDNFQSRRPNTSFCFLDIRSPGLGDTAMYLCATSRDGTGNNSPLHFGNGTRLTVT.

The chain combines TRBV7-3 with TRBJ1-6; D gene uncertain. The ends were cut back, 6 bases at V and 6 bases at J, with 9 bases in the middle. The CDR3 contains 13 residues. Germline CDR1 and CDR2: SGHTA and FQGTGA. This CDR3 reads CASRLDGNSPLHF. CDR3 sequence (DNA): TGTGCCAGCAGACTCGACGGTAATTCACCCCTCCACTTT.

The rearrangement links TRBV18 to TRBJ1-3, with a tentative D call TRBD1 (5 bases). Per the germline V gene, CDR1 is KGHSH and CDR2 is LQKENI. The length of the CDR3 is 18 residues. V was cut by 2 bases and J by 0 bases, with 17 bases left in between. The CDR3 sequence is CASSPFWDASRSGNTIYF. The CDR3 DNA is TGTGCCAGCTCACCATTCTGGGACGCCAGTCGCTCTGGAAACACCATATATTTT.